The 8 T cell receptor beta chains reported below all come from one sample, sequenced in a study of blood T cells in healthy people across ages. For the second PCR, which ran for roughly 6 to 12 cycles, a sample-barcoded 5' primer and a J-beta primer mix were used. MiXCR, run by TCRdb on the 5' RACE reads, gives a single entry per CDR3 protein. The table lists some 700,000 distinct CDR3 sequences, roughly 45% of them singletons. Specimen: blood. The source of these receptors is a woman in her fifties or sixties in good health.

The chain combines TRBV4-3 with TRBJ2-1; no reliable D call. V was trimmed by 0 bases and J by 3 bases, leaving 6 bases between them. The CDR3 loop spans 14 amino acids. The germline gives CDR1 LGHNA, CDR2 YSLEER. For the CDR3, the DNA is TGCGCCAGCAGCCAAGATCAATTCTACAATGAGCAGTTCTTC. Protein sequence: CASSQDQFYNEQFF.

This chain connects TRBV19 to TRBJ1-2, with 11 positions matching TRBD1. The length of the CDR3 is 14 residues. Germline V lookup: CDR1 LNHDA, CDR2 SQIVND (reference sequence). V shed 6 bases, J shed 12 bases, and the junction held 12 bases outside the gene matches. The CDR3 DNA sequence: TGTGCCAGTAGCCTGGGACAGGGGGTCGAGCGCAACACCTTC. Translation gives CASSLGQGVERNTF.

The chain has TRBV28 and TRBJ2-7, with D maybe TRBD2 (5 bases). The length of the CDR3 is 16 residues. V lost 1 base, J lost 5 bases, and 18 bases lay in between. Germline V gene sequence: CDR1 MDHEN, CDR2 SYDVKM. The CDR3 sequence is CASSLLETAGMDEQYF. The DNA of the CDR3 is TGTGCCAGCAGTTTATTGGAAACCGCCGGGATGGACGAGCAGTACTTC.

This clonotype occurred a few times. The chain links TRBV18 to TRBJ2-3; D is undetermined. The CDR3 totals 14 residues. Germline assignment: CDR1 KGHSH and CDR2 LQKENI. V was trimmed by 0 bases and J by 6 bases, leaving 10 bases between them. Here the CDR3 reads CASSPPFLTDTQYF. The CDR3 nucleotides are TGTGCCAGCTCACCACCGTTCCTAACGGATACGCAGTATTTT.

This clonotype was observed a single time. The chain couples TRBV18 to TRBJ1-4; no clear D gene. CDR1 is KGHSH and CDR2 is LQKENI in the germline V gene. This CDR3 spans 11 amino acids. V was shortened by 5 bases and J by 5 bases, with 3 bases between the two germline ends. The CDR3 loop is CASSANEKLFF. DNA of the CDR3: TGTGCCAGCTCAGCGAATGAAAAACTGTTTTTT. Full variable domain (missing parts from reference TRBV18 and TRBJ1-4): NAGVMQNPRHLVRRRGQEARLRCSPMKGHSHVYWYRQLPEEGLKFMVYLQKENIIDESGMPKERFSAEFPKEGPSILRIQQVVRGDSAAYFCASSANEKLFFGSGTQLSVL.

V gene TRBV6-6 combines with J gene TRBJ1-2; D remains unclear. The CDR3 runs to 12 residues. V dropped 1 base and J dropped 8 bases, with 8 bases sitting between them. Germline V CDR1 and CDR2: MNHNY, SVGAGI (reference sequence). As DNA, the CDR3 is TGTGCCAGCAGTTACTTGGGTGGCGGCTACACCTTC. Its protein product is CASSYLGGGYTF.

This clonotype has more than one count but fewer than ten. This sequence joins TRBV7-8 and TRBJ2-1; D is possibly TRBD2 (5 bases). Germline V gene sequence: CDR1 SGHVS, CDR2 FQNEAQ. The CDR3 contains 17 residues. The ends were cut back, 2 bases at V and 7 bases at J, with 21 bases in the middle. The CDR3 nucleotides are TGTGCCAGCAGCTTAATATCGAGGGCCTCCCTAGAGAATGAGCAGTTCTTC. It codes for CASSLISRASLENEQFF.

The chain uses TRBV4-2 and TRBJ2-2; no reliable D call. This CDR3 region has 12 residues. V lost 4 bases and J lost 4, with 4 bases in between. Germline-derived CDR1 and CDR2 are LGHNA and YNFKEQ. The CDR3 DNA reads as TGTGCCAGCAGCCGACTCACCGGGGAGCTGTTTTTT. Amino acid sequence: CASSRLTGELFF.